This TCR beta chain was observed in a study of blood T cell repertoires in COVID-19 (dated by TCRdb to the early 2020s). A note on the overall study: Samples covering the acute and convalescent phases of COVID-19 were provided by collaborators in the United States, Italy and Spain. The repertoires were released in a freely available public database intended as a resource for research on the immune response to SARS-CoV-2. The dataset comprised deeply sampled blood TCRbeta repertoires from subjects exposed to, actively infected with, or recovered from COVID-19. The samples were drawn from the first 160 participants of the ongoing ImmuneRACE study and from under 1,500 subjects provided by 6 global collaborators. Nearly every sample came with metadata listing a de-identified subject ID, COVID-19 status, age in years and sex. The prospective study material was composed of cDNA or gDNA derived from T cells, B-cell-depleted T cells, or PBMCs. Where available, HLA class I and class II types were obtained from metadata supplied by the sample provider rather than from assay-based typing.

TCRbeta CDR3 regions were amplified from genomic DNA by means of the immunoSEQ Assay, a bias-controlled multiplex PCR. The original pipeline was this. Within the assay, amplification of reference gene primers was used to estimate how many nucleated cells each sample contained. To quantify the absolute abundance of each unique TCRbeta CDR3 rearrangement, sequence reads were collapsed and filtered. Productive Simpson clonality was computed per sample as the square root of Simpson's diversity index over productive rearrangements. In TCRdb, the immuneACCESS table is reduced to in-frame sequences with V and J assigned. These tables do not hold every clone; where another copy was compared, an unresolved V gene accounts for under half, and the others remain unexplained. V and J calls plus clone size are reproduced from that table; the DNA served to infer D and trimming. The table for this sample lists some 180,000 clones; about 75% of them were counted only once. The top ten hold about 9% of the sample.

As for this clone: Its antigen is not yet known. It has no much larger one-base neighbor in the sample; base qualities were not kept.

The CDR3 has 12 amino acids, counting the end cysteine and phenylalanine. Just the 36-base CDR3 DNA is kept, in frame starting at base 1. Trimming costs V 4 bases and J 4 bases, and their ends lie 7 bases apart. Whole blood was collected in K2EDTA tubes by collaborating institutions according to the institutions' own protocols. For TCRbeta analysis, collaborators shipped samples as frozen whole blood, isolated PBMCs, or DNA extracted from either of those sample types. The research as a whole found: Clinical and demographic metadata were provided uncurated, with the amount varying by source and participant.

This receptor chain uses TRBV12-3 or TRBV12-4 and TRBJ2-5, with no confident D gene call. The sequence was obtained from a woman aged 50 to 65 with active or convalescent COVID-19. Source material: peripheral blood. The CDR3 region reads CASSSVGETQYF. The sequenced DNA: TGTGCCAGCAGTTCGGTTGGAGAGACCCAGTACTTC.